The rows below give T cell receptor beta chains drawn from one sample of a study of CD8+CD57+ T cells in acquired aplastic anemia. TCRdb reanalysed the reads using MiXCR and keeps one entry per CDR3 protein. The repertoire consists of about 180,000 distinct CDR3 sequences, with about half occurring once and the leading ten covering around 2%. The sequenced sample consisted of sorted CD4+, CD8+, or CD8+CD57+ T cells (not recorded which) from PBMCs. The receptors come from a human donor with aplastic anemia. Each CDR3 is given with its conserved first and last residue. A D gene is named only where the DNA matches it firmly. The size of a clone is reported for some rows only, either as once, few or many, or as a class for expanded clones.

D: -; size: -; V: TRBV7-9; J: TRBJ2-7; CDR3: CASSSGRDNTF; DNA: TGTGCCAGCAGTTCGGGCCGGGACAATACCTTC
D: TRBD1; size: medium-sized; V: TRBV20-1; J: TRBJ1-1; CDR3: CSATQGTLNTEAFF; DNA: TGCAGTGCCACACAGGGGACTTTGAACACTGAAGCTTTCTTT
D: TRBD2; size: few; V: TRBV15; J: TRBJ2-7; CDR3: CATSRGGGPGAHYEQYF; DNA: TGTGCCACCAGCAGAGGGGGGGGTCCAGGAGCGCACTACGAGCAGTACTTC
D: -; size: -; V: TRBV10-3; J: TRBJ1-3; CDR3: CAMAGPGNTIYF; DNA: TGTGCCATGGCAGGGCCGGGAAACACCATATATTTT
D: -; size: many; V: TRBV5-1; J: TRBJ2-3; CDR3: CASSSGSDTQYF; DNA: TGCGCCAGCAGCTCGGGATCTGATACGCAGTATTTT
D: -; size: -; V: TRBV29-1; J: TRBJ2-3; CDR3: CSVELYTDTQYF; DNA: TGCAGCGTTGAGTTATACACAGATACGCAGTATTTT
D: -; size: many; V: TRBV7-9; J: TRBJ2-7; CDR3: CASSLRQASSYEQYF; DNA: TGTGCCAGCAGCTTAAGACAGGCAAGTTCCTACGAGCAGTACTTC
D: -; size: -; V: TRBV10-3; J: TRBJ2-3; CDR3: CASSYVGGSGIDTQYF; DNA: TGTGCCAGCAGTTACGTGGGTGGGTCAGGGATAGATACGCAGTATTTT
D: TRBD2; size: -; V: TRBV7-6; J: TRBJ2-1; CDR3: CASSLSSSGSYNEQFF; DNA: TGTGCCAGCAGCTTATCGTCTAGCGGCTCCTACAATGAGCAGTTCTTC
D: -; size: many; V: TRBV6-1; J: TRBJ2-5; CDR3: CAVRRGTGETQYF; DNA: TGCGCCGTTCGAAGGGGGACGGGGGAGACCCAGTACTTC
D: -; size: -; V: TRBV27; J: TRBJ2-6; CDR3: CASSLQPQVNGANVLTF; DNA: TGTGCCAGCAGTTTACAGCCCCAGGTGAACGGGGCCAACGTCCTGACTTTC
D: -; size: many; V: TRBV20-1; J: TRBJ2-2; CDR3: CSALLSWGRNTGELFF; DNA: TGCAGTGCCCTATTATCATGGGGCCGTAACACCGGGGAGCTGTTTTTT
D: -; size: -; V: TRBV7-3; J: TRBJ1-6; CDR3: CASSLLPPSSPLHF; DNA: TGTGCCAGCAGCTTACTTCCGCCTTCTTCACCCCTCCACTTT
D: -; size: few; V: TRBV10-1; J: TRBJ1-2; CDR3: CASSESNSVGYTF; DNA: TGCGCCAGCAGTGAGTCGAATAGTGTTGGCTACACCTTC
D: TRBD2; size: many; V: TRBV7-6; J: TRBJ2-7; CDR3: CASSLGTSGTTYEQYF; DNA: TGTGCCAGCAGCTTAGGTACTAGCGGGACCACCTACGAGCAGTACTTC
D: TRBD1; size: many; V: TRBV20-1; J: TRBJ1-6; CDR3: CSAQPGQGSQYNSPLHF; DNA: TGCAGTGCCCAGCCGGGACAGGGGAGCCAGTATAATTCACCCCTCCACTTT
D: -; size: -; V: TRBV20-1; J: TRBJ2-3; CDR3: CSATPPGRITDTQYF; DNA: TGCAGTGCTACCCCTCCGGGACGGATAACAGATACGCAGTATTTT
D: TRBD1; size: -; V: TRBV19; J: TRBJ1-1; CDR3: CASSSSRGSAMNTEAFF; DNA: TGTGCCAGTAGTAGTAGCAGGGGGTCGGCCATGAACACTGAAGCTTTCTTT
D: -; size: -; V: TRBV29-1; J: TRBJ2-7; CDR3: CSVRGLDYEQYF; DNA: TGCAGCGTTCGGGGGCTAGACTACGAGCAGTACTTC
D: -; size: once; V: TRBV24-1; J: TRBJ1-1; CDR3: CATSDFNTVAFF; DNA: TGTGCCACCAGTGATTTCAACACTGTAGCTTTCTTT
D: TRBD2; size: once; V: TRBV24-1; J: TRBJ2-3; CDR3: CASSPYSSGGPTDTQYF; DNA: TGTGCCAGCAGCCCCTACTCTAGCGGGGGGCCCACAGATACGCAGTATTTT
D: -; size: -; V: TRBV4-3; J: TRBJ2-7; CDR3: CASSQDLRGGNEQYF; DNA: TGCGCCAGCAGCCAAGATCTGAGGGGCGGGAACGAGCAGTACTTC
D: -; size: -; V: TRBV10-3; J: TRBJ1-1; CDR3: CASSNLEGTEAFF; DNA: TGTGCCAGCAGTAACTTAGAGGGCACTGAAGCTTTCTTT
D: TRBD1; size: -; V: TRBV2; J: TRBJ1-6; CDR3: CASRGDRGGTPLHF; DNA: TGTGCCAGCAGGGGGGACAGGGGAGGGACACCCCTCCACTTT
D: TRBD2; size: -; V: TRBV20-1; J: TRBJ2-1; CDR3: CSAREGVFGLAVNNEQFF; DNA: TGCAGTGCTAGAGAGGGCGTCTTCGGACTAGCGGTAAACAATGAGCAGTTCTTC
D: TRBD2; size: many; V: TRBV12-3/TRBV12-4; J: TRBJ2-3; CDR3: CASSPTVLAMDTQYF; DNA: TGTGCCAGCAGTCCGACGGTACTAGCGATGGATACGCAGTATTTT
D: -; size: -; V: TRBV9; J: TRBJ1-2; CDR3: CASSVRIDYGYTF; DNA: TGTGCCAGCAGCGTTCGGATCGACTATGGCTACACCTTC
D: -; size: -; V: TRBV11-2; J: TRBJ2-6; CDR3: CASTPINWDVYSF; DNA: TGTGCCAGCACCCCAATTAACTGGGACGTCTATTCTTTC
D: TRBD1; size: -; V: TRBV7-2; J: TRBJ1-2; CDR3: CASSYGQGRIDGYTF; DNA: TGTGCCAGCAGTTACGGACAGGGGCGAATAGATGGCTACACCTTC
D: -; size: many; V: TRBV7-8; J: TRBJ1-6; CDR3: CASSAATSSYNSPLHF; DNA: TGTGCCAGCAGCGCAGCAACCAGCTCCTATAATTCACCCCTCCACTTT
D: -; size: many; V: TRBV7-3; J: TRBJ2-2; CDR3: CASRSSPSHPNTGELFF; DNA: TGTGCCAGCAGGTCATCCCCATCGCACCCTAACACCGGGGAGCTGTTTTTT
D: -; size: -; V: TRBV7-2; J: TRBJ2-1; CDR3: CAMSRESYNEQFF; DNA: TGTGCTATGTCCCGGGAATCCTACAATGAGCAGTTCTTC
D: -; size: many; V: TRBV24-1; J: TRBJ2-2; CDR3: CATSGTQNTGELFF; DNA: TGTGCCACCTCCGGGACACAGAACACCGGGGAGCTGTTTTTT
D: TRBD2; size: many; V: TRBV2; J: TRBJ2-3; CDR3: CASSAFRLAGGPEYF; DNA: TGTGCCAGCAGTGCCTTCCGGCTAGCGGGAGGGCCAGAGTATTTT
D: -; size: many; V: TRBV28; J: TRBJ1-6; CDR3: CAITLRIGSPLHF; DNA: TGTGCCATCACCCTAAGAATAGGTTCACCCCTCCACTTT
D: -; size: -; V: TRBV5-1; J: TRBJ2-2; CDR3: CATPVGSNTGELFF; DNA: TGCGCCACGCCCGTGGGGTCGAACACCGGGGAGCTGTTTTTT
D: -; size: many; V: TRBV5-1; J: TRBJ2-1; CDR3: CASSLVDRSNEQFF; DNA: TGCGCCAGCAGCTTGGTCGACCGAAGCAATGAGCAGTTCTTC
D: -; size: many; V: TRBV19; J: TRBJ1-2; CDR3: CASSITEGAYGYTF; DNA: TGTGCCAGTAGTATAACGGAAGGAGCCTATGGCTACACCTTC
D: -; size: -; V: TRBV2; J: TRBJ1-1; CDR3: CASSDGGGEAFF; DNA: TGTGCCAGCAGTGATGGGGGCGGTGAAGCTTTCTTT
D: -; size: few; V: TRBV6-2/TRBV6-3; J: TRBJ2-2; CDR3: CASSRFAANTGELFF; DNA: TGTGCCAGTAGCCGCTTCGCGGCGAACACCGGGGAGCTGTTTTTT
D: TRBD2; size: -; V: TRBV20-1; J: TRBJ2-7; CDR3: CSATGSGGTSYEQYF; DNA: TGCAGTGCCACGGGTAGCGGGGGGACCTCCTACGAGCAGTACTTC
D: TRBD1; size: -; V: TRBV20-1; J: TRBJ1-1; CDR3: CSARGPSQGETIQNTEAFF; DNA: TGCAGTGCTAGAGGCCCGAGTCAGGGGGAGACAATCCAGAACACTGAAGCTTTCTTT
D: -; size: once; V: TRBV12-5; J: TRBJ2-3; CDR3: CASGGPGAAGTQYF; DNA: TGTGCTAGTGGTGGTCCGGGGGCTGCGGGTACGCAGTATTTT
D: TRBD2; size: -; V: TRBV19; J: TRBJ2-3; CDR3: CASSVTSGSTDTQYF; DNA: TGTGCCAGTAGTGTGACTAGCGGAAGCACAGATACGCAGTATTTT
D: -; size: many; V: TRBV9; J: TRBJ2-7; CDR3: CASSVSGGRGYEQYF; DNA: TGTGCCAGCAGCGTAAGTGGGGGGCGAGGGTACGAGCAGTACTTC
D: TRBD2; size: -; V: TRBV10-1; J: TRBJ2-7; CDR3: CARKLAGSYEQYF; DNA: TGCGCCAGGAAACTAGCGGGCAGCTACGAGCAGTACTTC
D: TRBD1; size: many; V: TRBV4-1; J: TRBJ1-3; CDR3: CASSQAPGGPGNTIYF; DNA: TGCGCCAGCAGCCAAGCCCCAGGGGGCCCTGGAAACACCATATATTTT
D: TRBD2; size: many; V: TRBV9; J: TRBJ2-1; CDR3: CASSVPGLGEQFF; DNA: TGTGCCAGCAGCGTCCCGGGACTAGGGGAGCAGTTCTTC
D: TRBD2; size: -; V: TRBV29-1; J: TRBJ2-1; CDR3: CSVRAGWDEQFF; DNA: TGCAGCGTGAGAGCGGGATGGGATGAGCAGTTCTTC
D: -; size: many; V: TRBV6-1; J: TRBJ1-2; CDR3: CASTHSPVGGYTF; DNA: TGTGCCAGCACCCACAGCCCCGTCGGTGGCTACACCTTC
D: -; size: -; V: TRBV6-1; J: TRBJ2-1; CDR3: CASTPLGGATYNEQFF; DNA: TGTGCCAGCACCCCTCTAGGAGGGGCCACCTACAATGAGCAGTTCTTC